The following is a TCR beta chain sequence with its context. V lost 0 bases and J lost 8; bases outside the gene matches: 9. Germline CDR1 DFQATT, CDR2 SNEGSKA (reference sequence). The CDR3 extends over 16 amino acids. This entry is derived from a study of blood T cells in healthy people across ages. Primed by a sample-barcoded 5' primer and a J-beta primer mix, a second PCR proceeded for about 7 to 11 cycles. TCRdb used MiXCR to reprocess the 5' RACE reads, holding one entry per CDR3 protein. This sample has hundreds of thousands of distinct CDR3 sequences; around 50% occur once, and the top ten carry roughly 24%.

The chain carries TRBV20-1 and TRBJ2-6; 8 bases are a match to TRBD2. This TCR came from a man in his forties or fifties in good health. Sequenced: blood. CDR3 sequence: CSARDRGGPGTNVLTF. In DNA, the CDR3 is TGCAGTGCTAGAGATCGCGGGGGGCCGGGGACCAACGTCCTGACTTTC.